This T cell receptor (beta chain) was captured in a study of blood T cell repertoires in COVID-19. For the study at large: Sources were T cells, B-cell-depleted T cells, or PBMCs; the material itself was cDNA or gDNA.

Per the study methods: Researchers report that nucleated cell counts were estimated from reference gene primer amplification. Clones were sequenced by immunoSEQ multiplex PCR, and TCRdb holds only the in-frame ones, with some missing. D and trimming were read from the DNA, whereas the V and J calls and clone size are those reported in that table. This sample has roughly 570,000 clones, with approximately 88% found just once. Enrolment of Seattle patients took place during active infection, and they were followed longitudinally. The CDR3 totals 16 residues. Deletions cut 5 bases from V and 0 bases from J, with 14 bases between. CDR1 MDHEN and CDR2 SYDVKM come from the germline V gene.

This chain connects TRBV28 to TRBJ1-3; D is undetermined. This TCR was sampled from a woman between 45 and 65 years old with COVID-19, enrolled during active disease. Source material: peripheral blood. CDR3 protein: CASSPTDTSSGNTIYF. Here the CDR3 DNA reads TGTGCCAGCAGTCCCACCGACACAAGCTCTGGAAACACCATATATTTT.